The 14 T cell receptor beta chains below all came from one sample that was sequenced in a study of blood T cell repertoires in COVID-19. TCRdb's table, derived via immunoSEQ multiplex PCR, lists solely in-frame clones and lacks some. In the table there are 90,000 to 120,000 clones, roughly 90% of which are singletons. The sequencing input was peripheral blood. The receptors were sampled from a man aged 40-49 years with active or convalescent COVID-19.

The genes are TRBV19 and TRBJ2-7; D is perhaps TRBD2 (6 bases). Germline V gene sequence: CDR1 LNHDA, CDR2 SQIVND (reference sequence). The germline V and J ends were trimmed by 6 bases and 5 bases, with 20 bases remaining between them. The CDR3 sequence is 15 residues long. CDR3 amino acids: CASSLGGRMFDEQYF. The DNA of the CDR3 is TGTGCCAGTAGCTTGGGGGGACGGATGTTCGACGAGCAGTACTTC.

The genes are TRBV10-3 and TRBJ2-1, with 9 bases aligning to TRBD2. With V trimmed by 4 bases and J by 2 bases, 6 bases remained unmatched. Germline V gene lookup returns CDR1 ENHRY and CDR2 SYGVKD. The length of the CDR3 is 16 residues. CDR3 sequence: CAISVASGITYNEQFF. As DNA, the CDR3 is TGTGCCATCAGTGTAGCTAGCGGGATTACCTACAATGAGCAGTTCTTC.

The chain links TRBV5-1 to TRBJ2-1, with 7 bases that match TRBD2. CDR3 length: 15 residues. The V segment lost 0 bases and the J segment 7 bases; nucleotides outside the gene matches: 7. Germline V gene lookup returns CDR1 SGHRS and CDR2 YFSETQ. The CDR3 protein is CASSLELATSNEQFF. The DNA for the CDR3 is TGCGCCAGCAGCTTGGAACTAGCGACCAGTAATGAGCAGTTCTTC.

This chain uses TRBV25-1 with TRBJ1-3, with no clear D. CDR1 MGHDK and CDR2 SYGVNS come from the germline V gene. The V and J ends lost 1 base and 2 bases respectively, with 15 bases between them. This CDR3 has 17 amino acids. The CDR3 region has the DNA TGTGCCAGCAGTGAATCGACCTTAGTAGCCCCTGGAAACACCATATATTTT. Translated: CASSESTLVAPGNTIYF.

J is TRBJ1-1 and V is TRBV25-1; 8 bases are shared with TRBD1. With V trimmed by 6 bases and J by 4 bases, 10 bases remained unmatched. In germline, CDR1 is MGHDK, CDR2 SYGVNS. This CDR3 has 15 residues. This CDR3 reads CASREDRGSSTEAFF. CDR3 DNA: TGTGCCAGCAGGGAAGACAGGGGTTCGAGCACTGAAGCTTTCTTT.

The DNA of the CDR3 is TGCGCCAGCAGCCCGATCCCCGGACAGCAAGAGACCCAGTACTTC. This encodes CASSPIPGQQETQYF. The rearrangement joins TRBV5-1 to TRBJ2-5; the D gene is possibly TRBD1 (6 bases). With 4 bases removed from V and 2 bases from J, the gap between germline ends came to 15 bases. CDR3 length equals 15 residues. Germline V gene sequence: CDR1 SGHRS, CDR2 YFSETQ.

This sequence joins TRBV9 and TRBJ2-2, with 10 bases lining up with TRBD2. V dropped 3 bases and J dropped 4; count of bases not matched to a gene: 9. Germline V lookup: CDR1 SGDLS, CDR2 YYNGEE. The CDR3 is 17 residues long. CDR3 residues: CASSDRTSGISTGELFF. DNA of the CDR3: TGTGCCAGCAGCGATCGAACTAGCGGGATTTCCACCGGGGAGCTGTTTTTT. The whole variable domain, filled in from reference TRBV9 and TRBJ2-2, reads DSGVTQTPKHLITATGQRVTLRCSPRSGDLSVYWYQQSLDQGLQFLIQYYNGEERAKGNILERFSAQQFPDLHSELNLSSLELGDSALYFCASSDRTSGISTGELFFGEGSRLTVL.

The genes are TRBV10-3 and TRBJ2-5; a weak D match, TRBD2 (7 bases). The CDR3 sequence is 16 residues long. Germline lookup yields CDR1 ENHRY and CDR2 SYGVKD. Trimming removed 6 bases at V and 1 base at J, with 18 bases between. CDR3 in amino acids: CAIRPAGEGVQETQYF. The DNA for the CDR3 is TGTGCCATCAGACCCGCGGGAGAGGGGGTCCAAGAGACCCAGTACTTC.

The chain carries TRBV7-9 and TRBJ1-2; the D gene is possibly TRBD1 (5 bases). V shed 0 bases and J shed 3 bases, with 11 bases lying between them. The CDR3 is 15 amino acids. Germline CDR1 reads SEHNR; CDR2 reads FQNEAQ (reference sequence). The CDR3 DNA reads TGTGCCAGCAGCTTAGCGGGGGAGGGGTACTATGGCTACACCTTC. Protein product: CASSLAGEGYYGYTF.

The rearrangement uses TRBV7-9 and TRBJ1-3; TRBD1 matches at 9 bases. Trimming took 5 bases from V and 6 from J; bases not matched to a gene: 8. The germline V gene has CDR1 SEHNR and CDR2 FQNEAQ (reference sequence). This CDR3 is built from 15 residues. CDR3 nucleotides: TGTGCCAGCAGCCCACGGGACAGGGCGGCAAACACCATATATTTT. It yields the protein CASSPRDRAANTIYF.

The V gene is TRBV6-2 or TRBV6-3, the J gene TRBJ1-1; 9 bases align to TRBD1. J gave up 0 bases and V 5 bases, and 4 bases lay outside the gene matches. Germline V gene data show CDR1 as MNHEY and CDR2 as SVGEGT. The length of the CDR3 is 15 residues. For the CDR3, the DNA is TGTGCCAGCAGTCCGGGGGACAGGGTGAACACTGAAGCTTTCTTT. It specifies CASSPGDRVNTEAFF.

The V and J genes are TRBV19 and TRBJ1-5, with 7 bases fitting TRBD1. The germline V gene encodes CDR1 LNHDA and CDR2 SQIVND (reference sequence). The trim removed 8 bases at V and 4 bases at J, leaving 8 bases unmatched. The CDR3 runs to 14 residues. The CDR3 bases are TGTGCCAGTTGCTTGGACAGGAGAAATCAGCCCCAGCATTTT. Translated, it gives CASCLDRRNQPQHF. The complete variable domain, with remaining parts taken from reference TRBV19 and TRBJ1-5, reads DGGITQSPKYLFRKEGQNVTLSCEQNLNHDAMYWYRQDPGQGLRLIYYSQIVNDFQKGDIAEGYSVSREKKESFPLTVTSAQKNPTAFYLCASCLDRRNQPQHFGDGTRLSIL.

The chain is built from TRBV30 and TRBJ2-2, with TRBD2 matching over 8 bases. There are 15 residues in the CDR3. The germline V gene has CDR1 GTSNPN and CDR2 SVGIG (reference sequence). V shed 0 bases, J shed 1 base, and the junction held 1 base outside the gene matches. In nucleotides, the CDR3 is TGTGCCTGGAGTGTACTAGCGGAGAACACCGGGGAGCTGTTTTTT. It yields the protein CAWSVLAENTGELFF.

This chain joins TRBV24-1 and TRBJ2-5; 8 nucleotides line up with TRBD1. Germline lookup yields CDR1 KGHDR and CDR2 SFDVKD. V lost 5 bases and J lost 5; bases outside the gene matches: 15. The CDR3 runs to 17 residues. The CDR3 region has the DNA TGTGCCACCAGTGGGGGGGCAGGGGGCTCGGCACGGGAGACCCAGTACTTC. As protein: CATSGGAGGSARETQYF.